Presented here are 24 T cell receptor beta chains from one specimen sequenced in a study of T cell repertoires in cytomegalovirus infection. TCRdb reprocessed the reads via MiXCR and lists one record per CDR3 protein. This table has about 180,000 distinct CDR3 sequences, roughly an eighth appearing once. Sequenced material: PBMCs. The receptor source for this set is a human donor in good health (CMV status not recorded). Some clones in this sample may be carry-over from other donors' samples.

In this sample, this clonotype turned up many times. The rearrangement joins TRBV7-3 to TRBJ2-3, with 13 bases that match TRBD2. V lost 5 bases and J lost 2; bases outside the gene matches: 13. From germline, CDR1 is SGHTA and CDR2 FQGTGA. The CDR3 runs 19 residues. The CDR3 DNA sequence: TGTGCCAGCAGCCGAAAGGCCCGGACTAGCGGGGGCTTCACAGATACGCAGTATTTT. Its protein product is CASSRKARTSGGFTDTQYF. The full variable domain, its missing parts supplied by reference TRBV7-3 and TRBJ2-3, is GAGVSQTPSNKVTEKGKYVELRCDPISGHTALYWYRQSLGQGPEFLIYFQGTGAADDSGLPNDRFFAVRPEGSVSTLKIQRTERGDSAVYLCASSRKARTSGGFTDTQYFGPGTRLTVL.

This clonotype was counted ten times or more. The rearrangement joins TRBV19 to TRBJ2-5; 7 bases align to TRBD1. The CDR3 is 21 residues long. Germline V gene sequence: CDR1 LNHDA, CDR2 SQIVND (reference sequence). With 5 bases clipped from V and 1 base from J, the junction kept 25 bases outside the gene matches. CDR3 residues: CASSGTLGTVTPRRFQETQYF. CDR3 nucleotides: TGTGCCAGTAGTGGGACCTTAGGGACAGTCACCCCACGAAGGTTCCAAGAGACCCAGTACTTC.

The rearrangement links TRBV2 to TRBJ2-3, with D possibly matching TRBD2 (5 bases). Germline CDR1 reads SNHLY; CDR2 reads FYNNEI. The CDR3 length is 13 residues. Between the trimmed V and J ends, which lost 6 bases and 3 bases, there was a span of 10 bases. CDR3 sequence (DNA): TGTGCCAGCAGGATAGCGCGAACAGATACGCAGTATTTT. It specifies CASRIARTDTQYF.

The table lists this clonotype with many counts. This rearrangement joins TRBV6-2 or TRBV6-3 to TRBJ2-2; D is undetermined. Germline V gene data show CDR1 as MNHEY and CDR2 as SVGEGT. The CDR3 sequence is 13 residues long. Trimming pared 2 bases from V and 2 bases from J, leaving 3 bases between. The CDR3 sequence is CASSYANTGELFF. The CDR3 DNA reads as TGTGCCAGCAGTTACGCCAACACCGGGGAGCTGTTTTTT.

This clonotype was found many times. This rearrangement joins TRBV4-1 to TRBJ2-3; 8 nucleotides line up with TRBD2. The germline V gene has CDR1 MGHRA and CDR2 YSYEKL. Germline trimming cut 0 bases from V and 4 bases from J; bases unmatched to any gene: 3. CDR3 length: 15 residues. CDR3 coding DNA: TGCGCCAGCAGCCAAGATCGGGGGGGGCCAGATACGCAGTATTTT. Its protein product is CASSQDRGGPDTQYF.

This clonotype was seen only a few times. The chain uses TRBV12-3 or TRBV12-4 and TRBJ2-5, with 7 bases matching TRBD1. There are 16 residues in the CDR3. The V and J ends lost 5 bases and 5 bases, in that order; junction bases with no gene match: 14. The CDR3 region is CASSPRGRGRGETQYF. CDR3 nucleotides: TGTGCCAGCAGTCCCCGGGGAAGGGGGCGCGGGGAGACCCAGTACTTC.

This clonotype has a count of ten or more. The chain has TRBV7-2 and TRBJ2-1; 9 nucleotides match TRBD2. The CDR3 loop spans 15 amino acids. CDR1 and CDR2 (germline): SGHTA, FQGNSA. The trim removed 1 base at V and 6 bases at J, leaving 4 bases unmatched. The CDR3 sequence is CASSLVAGGINEQFF. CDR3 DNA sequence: TGTGCCAGCAGCTTAGTTGCGGGAGGGATCAATGAGCAGTTCTTC.

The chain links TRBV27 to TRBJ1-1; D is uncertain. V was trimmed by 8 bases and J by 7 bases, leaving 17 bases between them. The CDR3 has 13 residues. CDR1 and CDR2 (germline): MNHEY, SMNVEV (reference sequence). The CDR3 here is CASCRRFGLEAFF. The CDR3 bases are TGTGCCAGCTGCAGACGGTTCGGACTTGAAGCTTTCTTT.

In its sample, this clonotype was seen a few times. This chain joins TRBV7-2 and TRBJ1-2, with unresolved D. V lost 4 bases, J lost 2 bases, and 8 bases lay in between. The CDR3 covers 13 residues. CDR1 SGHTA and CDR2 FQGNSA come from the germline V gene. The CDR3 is CASSSSDNYGYTF. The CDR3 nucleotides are TGTGCCAGCAGCTCCTCAGACAACTATGGCTACACCTTC.

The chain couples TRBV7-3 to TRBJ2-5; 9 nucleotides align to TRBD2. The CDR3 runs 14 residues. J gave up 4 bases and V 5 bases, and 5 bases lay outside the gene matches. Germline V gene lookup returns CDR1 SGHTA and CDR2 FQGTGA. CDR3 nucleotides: TGTGCCAGCAGCCCGGGACTAGCACCAGAGACCCAGTACTTC. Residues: CASSPGLAPETQYF.

The CDR3 reads CASAGGEGRRSAFF. CDR3 sequence (DNA): TGTGCCAGCGCGGGAGGGGAAGGACGAAGATCGGCTTTCTTT. The chain recombines TRBV9 with TRBJ1-1; perhaps TRBD1 as D (5 bases). CDR1 is SGDLS, CDR2 YYNGEE, per germline. Trimming shortened V by 7 bases and J by 11 bases, and 24 bases separated the two germline ends. This CDR3 is 14 amino acids long.

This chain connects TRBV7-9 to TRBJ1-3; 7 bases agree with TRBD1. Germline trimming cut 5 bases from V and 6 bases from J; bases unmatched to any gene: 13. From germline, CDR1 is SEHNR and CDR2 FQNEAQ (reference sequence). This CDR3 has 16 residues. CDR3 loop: CASSHRGQTKENTIYF. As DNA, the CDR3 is TGTGCCAGCAGCCACCGGGGACAGACGAAGGAAAACACCATATATTTT.

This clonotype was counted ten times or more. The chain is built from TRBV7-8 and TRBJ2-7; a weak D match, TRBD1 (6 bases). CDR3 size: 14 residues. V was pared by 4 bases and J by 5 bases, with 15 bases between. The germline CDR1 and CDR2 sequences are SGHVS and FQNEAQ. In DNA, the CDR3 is TGTGCCAGCAGCTGGGACACCCCTGGCGACGAGCAGTACTTC. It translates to CASSWDTPGDEQYF.

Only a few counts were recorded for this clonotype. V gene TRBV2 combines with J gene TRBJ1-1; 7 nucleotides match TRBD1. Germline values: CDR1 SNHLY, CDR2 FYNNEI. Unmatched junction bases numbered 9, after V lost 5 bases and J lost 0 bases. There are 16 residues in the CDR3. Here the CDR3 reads CASSRQGTGVNTEAFF. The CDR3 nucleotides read TGTGCCAGCAGTCGACAGGGAACGGGGGTGAACACTGAAGCTTTCTTT.

The CDR3 nucleotides are TGTGCCAGCAGCCCCAGGAACAGGGGGAACAATGAGCAGTTCTTC. The encoded protein is CASSPRNRGNNEQFF. The chain combines TRBV14 with TRBJ2-1; 8 bases match TRBD1. Germline CDR1 reads SGHDN; CDR2 reads FVKESK. J was trimmed by 5 bases and V by 4 bases; bases with no gene match: 7. The CDR3 has 15 amino acids.

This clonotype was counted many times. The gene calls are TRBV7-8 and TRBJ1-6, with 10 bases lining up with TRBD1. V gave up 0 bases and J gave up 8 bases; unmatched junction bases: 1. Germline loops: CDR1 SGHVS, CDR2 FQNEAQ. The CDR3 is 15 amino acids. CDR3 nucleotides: TGTGCCAGCAGCTTAGCCGGGACAGGGGATTCACCCCTCCACTTT. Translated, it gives CASSLAGTGDSPLHF.

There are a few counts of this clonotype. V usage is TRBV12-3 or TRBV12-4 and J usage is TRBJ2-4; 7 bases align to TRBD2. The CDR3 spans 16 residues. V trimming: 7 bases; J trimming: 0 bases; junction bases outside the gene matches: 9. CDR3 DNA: TGTGCCAGCACCTCGGGCGGGGGAGGAGCCAAAAACATTCAGTACTTC. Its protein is CASTSGGGGAKNIQYF.

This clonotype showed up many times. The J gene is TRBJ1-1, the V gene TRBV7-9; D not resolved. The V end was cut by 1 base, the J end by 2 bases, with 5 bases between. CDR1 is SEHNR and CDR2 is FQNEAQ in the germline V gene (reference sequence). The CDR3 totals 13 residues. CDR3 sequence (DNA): TGTGCCAGCAGCTTAGACGAAAACACTGAAGCTTTCTTT. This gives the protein CASSLDENTEAFF.

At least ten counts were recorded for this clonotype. CDR3 region: CASSLAAGLYGYTF. The CDR3 bases are TGTGCCAGCAGCTTAGCGGCAGGTCTCTATGGCTACACCTTC. This sequence joins TRBV7-9 and TRBJ1-2; D remains unclear. CDR3 length: 14 amino acids. V gave up 0 bases and J gave up 4 bases, with 9 bases separating them. Germline V lookup: CDR1 SEHNR, CDR2 FQNEAQ (reference sequence).

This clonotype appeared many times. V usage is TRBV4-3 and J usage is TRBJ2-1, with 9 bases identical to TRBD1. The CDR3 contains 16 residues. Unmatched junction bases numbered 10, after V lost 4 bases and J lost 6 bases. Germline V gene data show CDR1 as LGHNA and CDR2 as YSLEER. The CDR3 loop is CASSRTGTGTINEQFF. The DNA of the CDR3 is TGCGCCAGCAGCCGTACCGGGACAGGGACGATCAATGAGCAGTTCTTC.

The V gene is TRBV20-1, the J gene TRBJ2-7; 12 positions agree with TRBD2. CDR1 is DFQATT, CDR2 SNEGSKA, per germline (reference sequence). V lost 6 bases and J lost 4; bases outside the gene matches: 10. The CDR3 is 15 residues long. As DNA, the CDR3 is TGCAGTGCCCGAGGACTAGCGGGACGTCTATACGAGCAGTACTTC. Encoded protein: CSARGLAGRLYEQYF.

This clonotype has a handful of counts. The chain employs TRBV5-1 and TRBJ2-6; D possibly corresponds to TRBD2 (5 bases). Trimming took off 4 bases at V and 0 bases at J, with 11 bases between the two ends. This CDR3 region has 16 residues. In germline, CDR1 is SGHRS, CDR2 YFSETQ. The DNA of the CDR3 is TGCGCCAGCAGCAGTGGACTGAGCTCTGGGGCCAACGTCCTGACTTTC. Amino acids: CASSSGLSSGANVLTF.

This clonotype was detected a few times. CDR3 sequence reads: CASSLTRKGSYEQYF. The CDR3 DNA follows: TGTGCCAGCAGTTTAACCCGAAAAGGGTCCTACGAGCAGTACTTC. The chain has TRBV7-2 and TRBJ2-7; D unresolved. There are 15 residues in the CDR3. With 6 bases removed from V and 1 base from J, the gap between germline ends came to 16 bases. CDR1 is SGHTA, CDR2 FQGNSA, per germline.

The CDR3 DNA is TGTGCCAGCAGCTTAGGATTGGGGGAAGGCTACACCTTC. It specifies CASSLGLGEGYTF. The rearrangement joins TRBV7-9 to TRBJ1-2; the D gene is possibly TRBD1 (5 bases). Looked up from germline, CDR1 is SEHNR and CDR2 is FQNEAQ (reference sequence). Trimming pared 1 base from V and 8 bases from J, leaving 11 bases between. This CDR3 has 13 amino acids. Complete variable domain (other parts from reference TRBV7-9 and TRBJ1-2): DTGVSQNPRHKITKRGQNVTFRCDPISEHNRLYWYRQTLGQGPEFLTYFQNEAQLEKSRLLSDRFSAERPKGSFSTLEIQRTEQGDSAMYLCASSLGLGEGYTFGSGTRLTVV.